A selection of T cell receptor beta chains follows, all from one sample in a study of cytomegalovirus exposure and HLA in healthy donors. Sequenced by immunoSEQ multiplex PCR; TCRdb stores in-frame clones only, minus some. The repertoire includes 75,000 to 100,000 clones, more than 70% of them detected once, and about 20% sits in the top ten. The sequenced sample consisted of PBMCs. These TCRs come from a woman aged 55-69 years in good health and CMV-seropositive. Both conserved end residues are part of each CDR3.

CDR3 protein: CASSRPGQTNTEAFF; V gene: TRBV5-4; CDR3 length: 15; J gene: TRBJ1-1
CDR3 protein: CASSAQGGNQPQHF; V gene: TRBV2; CDR3 length: 14; J gene: TRBJ1-5
CDR3 protein: CASRSSGLAGYEQYF; V gene: TRBV19; CDR3 length: 15; J gene: TRBJ2-7
CDR3 protein: CASSIATGPYGYTF; V gene: TRBV19; CDR3 length: 14; J gene: TRBJ1-2
CDR3 protein: CASSPKLAGGRTYEQYF; V gene: TRBV5-1; CDR3 length: 17; J gene: TRBJ2-7
CDR3 protein: CASSTRGGASYNEQFF; V gene: TRBV5-5; CDR3 length: 16; J gene: TRBJ2-1
CDR3 protein: CASSGSFGTVNTEAFF; V gene: TRBV6-1; CDR3 length: 16; J gene: TRBJ1-1
CDR3 protein: CATGNVSGNTIYF; V gene: TRBV28; CDR3 length: 13; J gene: TRBJ1-3
CDR3 protein: CAAEPGSSGYTF; V gene: TRBV28; CDR3 length: 12; J gene: TRBJ1-2
CDR3 protein: CASSREKLFF; V gene: TRBV2; CDR3 length: 10; J gene: TRBJ1-4
CDR3 protein: CASSAGPGQGSYEKLFF; V gene: TRBV7-6; CDR3 length: 17; J gene: TRBJ1-4
CDR3 protein: CASSPTSGNQETQYF; V gene: TRBV5-1; CDR3 length: 15; J gene: TRBJ2-5
CDR3 protein: CASSTRTGTGRNEQFF; V gene: TRBV9; CDR3 length: 16; J gene: TRBJ2-1
CDR3 protein: CASISAGLEGYGYTF; V gene: TRBV19; CDR3 length: 15; J gene: TRBJ1-2
CDR3 protein: CSVGPPPGHLSGANVLTF; V gene: TRBV29-1; CDR3 length: 18; J gene: TRBJ2-6
CDR3 protein: CASRPLVDRAEAFF; V gene: TRBV5-6; CDR3 length: 14; J gene: TRBJ1-1
CDR3 protein: CASSFWARGRTLDEQFF; V gene: TRBV27; CDR3 length: 17; J gene: TRBJ2-1
CDR3 protein: CASSPNREKETQYF; V gene: TRBV9; CDR3 length: 14; J gene: TRBJ2-5
CDR3 protein: CASSLRQGPGNTIYF; V gene: TRBV5-4; CDR3 length: 15; J gene: TRBJ1-3
CDR3 protein: CAWREASSGEAFF; V gene: TRBV30; CDR3 length: 13; J gene: TRBJ1-1
CDR3 protein: CASSLAREGTQYF; V gene: TRBV7-9; CDR3 length: 13; J gene: TRBJ2-5
CDR3 protein: CASSEPGTGGGKLFF; V gene: TRBV25-1; CDR3 length: 15; J gene: TRBJ1-4
CDR3 protein: CASSEVLAGGSTDTQYF; V gene: TRBV6-1; CDR3 length: 17; J gene: TRBJ2-3
CDR3 protein: CASSQDRGAGGNEQYF; V gene: TRBV4-2; CDR3 length: 16; J gene: TRBJ2-7
CDR3 protein: CASRLAGVGYEQYF; V gene: TRBV28; CDR3 length: 14; J gene: TRBJ2-7
CDR3 protein: CAWAFPLRSYNEQFF; V gene: TRBV30; CDR3 length: 15; J gene: TRBJ2-1
CDR3 protein: CAISGGTSGSIPYEQYF; V gene: TRBV10-3; CDR3 length: 17; J gene: TRBJ2-7
CDR3 protein: CASSSGGPGYGYTF; V gene: TRBV7-9; CDR3 length: 14; J gene: TRBJ1-2
CDR3 protein: CSVPDRDRETGELFF; V gene: TRBV29-1; CDR3 length: 15; J gene: TRBJ2-2
CDR3 protein: CASNKGQGLTPRYNEQFF; V gene: TRBV2; CDR3 length: 18; J gene: TRBJ2-1
CDR3 protein: CASSSGLAGGPSAKNIQYF; V gene: TRBV5-6; CDR3 length: 19; J gene: TRBJ2-4
CDR3 protein: CASTLLGQGNSPLHF; V gene: TRBV7-9; CDR3 length: 15; J gene: TRBJ1-6
CDR3 protein: CASSPTGTNYGYTF; V gene: TRBV7-3; CDR3 length: 14; J gene: TRBJ1-2
CDR3 protein: CASSLGDFAKYNEQFF; V gene: TRBV7-9; CDR3 length: 16; J gene: TRBJ2-1
CDR3 protein: CASSLGDRVAGGAFF; V gene: TRBV11-1; CDR3 length: 15; J gene: TRBJ1-1
CDR3 protein: CASSDSGGNQPQHF; V gene: TRBV2; CDR3 length: 14; J gene: TRBJ1-5
CDR3 protein: CASSLVGASTGELFF; V gene: TRBV5-1; CDR3 length: 15; J gene: TRBJ2-2
CDR3 protein: CSVRGTGGSTDTQYF; V gene: TRBV29-1; CDR3 length: 15; J gene: TRBJ2-3
CDR3 protein: CASTKGGVGNIQYF; V gene: TRBV19; CDR3 length: 14; J gene: TRBJ2-4
CDR3 protein: CASSLRPGTDTQYF; V gene: TRBV5-1; CDR3 length: 14; J gene: TRBJ2-3
CDR3 protein: CASRAENTGELFF; V gene: TRBV27; CDR3 length: 13; J gene: TRBJ2-2
CDR3 protein: CASSLALGYQETQYF; V gene: TRBV7-2; CDR3 length: 15; J gene: TRBJ2-5
CDR3 protein: CASSLAHSGNTIYF; V gene: TRBV7-2; CDR3 length: 14; J gene: TRBJ1-3
CDR3 protein: CASRHRGRETQYF; V gene: TRBV6-4; CDR3 length: 13; J gene: TRBJ2-5
CDR3 protein: CASSPTRNTEAFF; V gene: TRBV19; CDR3 length: 13; J gene: TRBJ1-1
CDR3 protein: CASSELRGIQYF; V gene: TRBV10-2; CDR3 length: 12; J gene: TRBJ2-4
CDR3 protein: CASRQGFSYEQYF; V gene: TRBV6-1; CDR3 length: 13; J gene: .
CDR3 protein: CASSEYSSSGNTIYF; V gene: TRBV6-1; CDR3 length: 15; J gene: TRBJ1-3
CDR3 protein: CASSDKGTGRNQPQHF; V gene: TRBV6-1; CDR3 length: 16; J gene: TRBJ1-5
CDR3 protein: CASSQDGPAIYEQYF; V gene: TRBV4-1; CDR3 length: 15; J gene: TRBJ2-7
CDR3 protein: CASRGGDSPLHF; V gene: TRBV6-6; CDR3 length: 12; J gene: TRBJ1-6
CDR3 protein: CASSRRLLAGGTHEQFF; V gene: TRBV5-6; CDR3 length: 17; J gene: TRBJ2-1
CDR3 protein: CASSAQGNYGYTF; V gene: TRBV6-1; CDR3 length: 13; J gene: TRBJ1-2